This T cell receptor beta chain was sequenced during a study of blood T cell repertoires in COVID-19. Methods used by the authors: Cell counts per sample came from amplifying reference gene primers. Produced via immunoSEQ multiplex PCR; TCRdb's table is partial and in-frame only. V, J and clone size derive from that table, while D and trimming were established from the DNA sequence. The sample gives about 220,000 clones, 80% to 85% of which show up once; about 5.6% is in the top ten. The germline gives CDR1 MDHEN, CDR2 SYDVKM. Trimming took 2 bases from V and 6 from J, leaving 14 bases between them. CDR3 size: 14 residues. At least ten counts were recorded for this clone.

Specimen: peripheral blood. The TCR sequence derives from a woman aged 70-85 years with COVID-19, enrolled during active disease. This sequence joins TRBV28 and TRBJ2-7, with D unresolved. The CDR3 loop is CASSLHAGMGEQYF. The CDR3 DNA is TGTGCCAGCAGTTTACATGCAGGAATGGGCGAGCAGTACTTC.